This T cell receptor beta chain is drawn from a study of T cells in Graves' hyperthyroidism and ophthalmopathy. Study-wide results and caveats: Stable hyperthyroidism was told apart from ophthalmopathy by a model built on 13 V-J features.

Germline lookup yields CDR1 SNHLY and CDR2 FYNNEI. The CDR3 runs to 12 residues. The V and J ends lost 5 bases and 7 bases respectively, with 12 bases between them. RNA transcripts were the template for amplifying TCR beta CDR3 regions. The HTBI primer set was used in a first-round RT-PCR of the TCR CDR3. TCRdb called the multiplex PCR reads again in MiXCR, with one record for every CDR3 protein. The sample includes approximately 480,000 distinct CDR3 sequences, around 21% of them seen just once. This clonotype was observed a few times. Its specificity is not known. Clinical symptoms, serum thyroxine, TRAb, thyroid ultrasound and orbital computed tomography informed diagnoses.

The sequencing sample was made of blood. This TCR was sampled from a man younger than 35 with Graves' hyperthyroidism. J is TRBJ2-7 and V is TRBV2, with D perhaps matching TRBD1 (6 bases). CDR3 residues: CASSTGTNEQYF. Written as DNA, the CDR3 is TGTGCCAGCAGTACCGGGACAAATGAGCAGTACTTC. Full variable domain (remainder filled in from reference TRBV2 and TRBJ2-7): EPEVTQTPSHQVTQMGQEVILRCVPISNHLYFYWYRQILGQKVEFLVSFYNNEISEKSEIFDDQFSVERPDGSNFTLKIRSTKLEDSAMYFCASSTGTNEQYFGPGTRLTVT.